This T cell receptor beta chain originates from a study of cytomegalovirus exposure and HLA in healthy donors. Trimming at V came to 2 bases and at J to 4 bases, leaving 4 bases not matched to a gene. Germline V gene lookup returns CDR1 MNHEY and CDR2 SMNVEV (reference sequence). There are 15 residues in the CDR3. PCR involved 60 Vbeta and 13 Jbeta primers. Sequenced by immunoSEQ multiplex PCR; TCRdb stores in-frame clones only, minus some. The sample yields over 100,000 clones, around nine tenths seen once. The chain combines TRBV27 with TRBJ2-1, with 8 bases lining up with TRBD1. The sample was PBMCs. The TCR comes from a young woman in good health and CMV-seronegative. CDR3 loop: CASSLPGTGYNEQFF. In DNA form, the CDR3 reads TGTGCCAGCAGTTTACCTGGGACAGGATACAATGAGCAGTTCTTC.